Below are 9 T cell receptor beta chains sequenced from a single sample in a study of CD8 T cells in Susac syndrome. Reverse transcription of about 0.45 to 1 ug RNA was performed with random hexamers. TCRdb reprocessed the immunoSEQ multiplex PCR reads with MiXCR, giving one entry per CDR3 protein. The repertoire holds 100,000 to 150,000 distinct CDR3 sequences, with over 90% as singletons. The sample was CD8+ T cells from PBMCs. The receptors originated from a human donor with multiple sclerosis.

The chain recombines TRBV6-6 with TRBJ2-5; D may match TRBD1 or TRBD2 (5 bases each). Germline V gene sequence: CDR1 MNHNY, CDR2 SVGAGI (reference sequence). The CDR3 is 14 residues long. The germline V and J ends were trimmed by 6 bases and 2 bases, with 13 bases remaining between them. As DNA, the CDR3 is TGTGCCAGCAGACCGGGACCGATGCAAGAGACCCAGTACTTC. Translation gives CASRPGPMQETQYF.

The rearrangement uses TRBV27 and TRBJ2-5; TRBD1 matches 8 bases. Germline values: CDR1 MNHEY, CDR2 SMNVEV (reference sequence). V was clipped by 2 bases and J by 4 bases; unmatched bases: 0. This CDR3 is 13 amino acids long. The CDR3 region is CASSLTGGETQYF. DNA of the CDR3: TGTGCCAGCAGTTTAACAGGGGGAGAGACCCAGTACTTC.

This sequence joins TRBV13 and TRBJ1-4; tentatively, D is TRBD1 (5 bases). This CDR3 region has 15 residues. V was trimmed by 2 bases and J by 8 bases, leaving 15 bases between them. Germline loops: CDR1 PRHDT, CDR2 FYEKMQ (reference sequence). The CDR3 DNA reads TGTGCCAGCAGCTTATCCAGGAGGGGTTTAGAAAAACTGTTTTTT. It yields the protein CASSLSRRGLEKLFF.

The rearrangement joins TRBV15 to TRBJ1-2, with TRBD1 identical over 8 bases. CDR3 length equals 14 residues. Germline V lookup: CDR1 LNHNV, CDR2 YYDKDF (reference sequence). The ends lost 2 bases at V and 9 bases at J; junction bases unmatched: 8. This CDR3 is CATSRYQGALSYTF. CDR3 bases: TGTGCCACCAGCAGATATCAGGGGGCACTGAGCTACACCTTC.

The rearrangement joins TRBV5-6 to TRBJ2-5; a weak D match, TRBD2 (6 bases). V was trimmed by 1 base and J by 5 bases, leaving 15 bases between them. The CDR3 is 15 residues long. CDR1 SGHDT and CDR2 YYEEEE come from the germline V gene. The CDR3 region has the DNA TGTGCCAGCAGCTTGAGGCGGCGGGGTTGGGAGACCCAGTACTTC. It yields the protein CASSLRRRGWETQYF.

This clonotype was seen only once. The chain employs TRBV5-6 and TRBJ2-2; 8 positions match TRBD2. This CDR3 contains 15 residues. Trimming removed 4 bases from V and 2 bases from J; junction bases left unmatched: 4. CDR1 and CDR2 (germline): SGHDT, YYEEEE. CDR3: CASSISGGNTGELFF. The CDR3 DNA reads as TGTGCCAGCAGCATAAGCGGGGGAAACACCGGGGAGCTGTTTTTT.

The CDR3 here is CASSPSDNEQFF. The CDR3 nucleotides are TGTGCCAGCAGTCCCTCGGACAATGAGCAGTTCTTC. The chain employs TRBV3-1 and TRBJ2-1; unclear D gene. The length of the CDR3 is 12 residues. The ends were cut back, 6 bases at V and 5 bases at J, with 8 bases in the middle. The germline CDR1 and CDR2 sequences are LGHDT and YNNKEL (reference sequence).

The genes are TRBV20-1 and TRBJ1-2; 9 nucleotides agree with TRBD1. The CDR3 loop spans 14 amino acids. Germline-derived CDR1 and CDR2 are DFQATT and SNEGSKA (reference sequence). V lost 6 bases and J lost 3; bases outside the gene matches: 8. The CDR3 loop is CSAPTWDRDYGYTF. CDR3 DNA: TGCAGTGCCCCAACCTGGGACAGGGACTATGGCTACACCTTC.

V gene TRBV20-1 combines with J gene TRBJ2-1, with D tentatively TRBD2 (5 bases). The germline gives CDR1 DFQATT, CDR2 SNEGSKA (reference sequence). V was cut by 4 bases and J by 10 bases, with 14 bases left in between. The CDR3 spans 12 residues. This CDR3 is CSAKTTCQEQFF. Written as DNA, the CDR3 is TGCAGTGCTAAGACTACCTGTCAAGAGCAGTTCTTC.